A single T cell receptor beta chain is shown here with its context. Its ends do not fully match the called genes, so a read error is possible. The sample is drawn from a study of T cells after yellow fever vaccination. There are 14 residues in the CDR3. Germline V gene sequence: CDR1 DFQATT, CDR2 SNEGSKA (reference sequence). In TCRdb, the 5' RACE reads were re-called with MiXCR into one record per CDR3 protein. The top ten hold about 3% of the sample, which has approximately 330,000 distinct CDR3 sequences, roughly an eighth seen once. The clonotype was recovered from a man between 18 and 29 years old who received the YFV17D yellow fever vaccine. The sequences come from CD4+ T cells sorted from PBMCs, collected 15 days after the yellow fever booster vaccination. The rearrangement uses TRBV20-1 and TRBJ2-5; TRBD2 might be the D (7 bases). CDR3 nucleotide sequence: TGCAGTACTAGGGATAGGCGGGGGCCCGAGACCCAGTACTTC. Translating gives CSTRDRRGPETQYF.